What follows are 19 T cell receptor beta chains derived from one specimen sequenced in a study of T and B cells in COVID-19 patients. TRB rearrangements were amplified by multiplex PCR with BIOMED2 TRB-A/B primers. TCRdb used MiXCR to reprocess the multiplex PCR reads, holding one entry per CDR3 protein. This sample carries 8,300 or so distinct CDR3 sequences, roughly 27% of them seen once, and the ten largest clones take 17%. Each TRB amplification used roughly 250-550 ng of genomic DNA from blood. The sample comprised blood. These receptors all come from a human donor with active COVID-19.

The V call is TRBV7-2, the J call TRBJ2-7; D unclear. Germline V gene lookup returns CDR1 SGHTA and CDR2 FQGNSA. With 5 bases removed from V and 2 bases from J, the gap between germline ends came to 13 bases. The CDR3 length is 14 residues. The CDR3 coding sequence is TGTGCCAGCAGCCCACGACGCACCACCTACGAGCAGTACTTC. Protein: CASSPRRTTYEQYF.

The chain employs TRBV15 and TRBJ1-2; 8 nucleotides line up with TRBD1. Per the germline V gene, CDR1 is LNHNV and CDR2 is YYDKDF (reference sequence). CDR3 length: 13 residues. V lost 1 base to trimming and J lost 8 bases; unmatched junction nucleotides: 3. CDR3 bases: TGTGCCACCAGCAGAGCAGGGGGCTTGGGCTACACCTTC. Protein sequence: CATSRAGGLGYTF.

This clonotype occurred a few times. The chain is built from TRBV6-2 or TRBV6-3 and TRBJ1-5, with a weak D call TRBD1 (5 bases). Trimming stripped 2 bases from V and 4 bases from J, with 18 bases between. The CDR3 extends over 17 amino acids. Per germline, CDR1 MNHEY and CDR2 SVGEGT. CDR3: CASSYPRQFAGNQPQHF. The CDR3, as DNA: TGTGCCAGCAGTTACCCTAGACAGTTCGCTGGGAATCAGCCCCAGCATTTT.

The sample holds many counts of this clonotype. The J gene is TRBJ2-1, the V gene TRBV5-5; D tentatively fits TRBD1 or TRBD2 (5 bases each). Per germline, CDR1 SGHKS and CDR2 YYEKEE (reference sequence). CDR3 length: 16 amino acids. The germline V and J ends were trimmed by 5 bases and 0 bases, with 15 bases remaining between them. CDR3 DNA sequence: TGTGCCAGCAGATCCGGGACGACGAGCTCCTACAATGAGCAGTTCTTC. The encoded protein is CASRSGTTSSYNEQFF.

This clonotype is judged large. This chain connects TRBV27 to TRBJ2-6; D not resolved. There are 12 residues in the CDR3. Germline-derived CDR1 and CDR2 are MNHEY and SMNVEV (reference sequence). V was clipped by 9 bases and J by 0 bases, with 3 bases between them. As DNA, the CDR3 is TGTGCCAGTTCCTCTGGGGCCAACGTCCTGACTTTC. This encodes CASSSGANVLTF.

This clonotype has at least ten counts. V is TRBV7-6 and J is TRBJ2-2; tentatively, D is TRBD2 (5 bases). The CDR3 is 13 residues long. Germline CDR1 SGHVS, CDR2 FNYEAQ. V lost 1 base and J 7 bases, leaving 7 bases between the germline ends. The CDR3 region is CASSLGRDGELFF. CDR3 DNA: TGTGCCAGCAGCTTAGGACGGGACGGGGAGCTGTTTTTT.

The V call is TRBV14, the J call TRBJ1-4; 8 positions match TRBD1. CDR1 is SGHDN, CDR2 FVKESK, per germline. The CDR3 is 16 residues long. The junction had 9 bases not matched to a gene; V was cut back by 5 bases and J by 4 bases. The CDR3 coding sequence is TGTGCCAGCAGCGAACCCCGGGACAGGAGTAATGAAAAACTGTTTTTT. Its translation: CASSEPRDRSNEKLFF.

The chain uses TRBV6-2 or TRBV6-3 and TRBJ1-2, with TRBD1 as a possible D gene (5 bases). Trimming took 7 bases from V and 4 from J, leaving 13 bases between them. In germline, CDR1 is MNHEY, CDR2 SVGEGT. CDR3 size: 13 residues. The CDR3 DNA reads TGTGCCAGCACGGGGGGTGAAATCTATGGCTACACCTTC. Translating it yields CASTGGEIYGYTF.

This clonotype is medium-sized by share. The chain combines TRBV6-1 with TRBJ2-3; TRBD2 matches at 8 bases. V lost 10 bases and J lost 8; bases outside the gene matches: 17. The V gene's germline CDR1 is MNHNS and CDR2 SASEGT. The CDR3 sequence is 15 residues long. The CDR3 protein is CANRAGERPRGTQYF. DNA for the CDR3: TGTGCCAACCGAGCGGGAGAACGCCCGAGGGGTACGCAGTATTTT.

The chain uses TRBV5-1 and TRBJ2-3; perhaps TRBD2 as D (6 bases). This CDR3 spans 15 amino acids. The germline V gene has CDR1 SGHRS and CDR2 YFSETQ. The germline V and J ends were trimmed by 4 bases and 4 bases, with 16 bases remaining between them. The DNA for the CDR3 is TGCGCCAGCAGCCGAACGGGACTCAATCCAGATACGCAGTATTTT. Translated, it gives CASSRTGLNPDTQYF.

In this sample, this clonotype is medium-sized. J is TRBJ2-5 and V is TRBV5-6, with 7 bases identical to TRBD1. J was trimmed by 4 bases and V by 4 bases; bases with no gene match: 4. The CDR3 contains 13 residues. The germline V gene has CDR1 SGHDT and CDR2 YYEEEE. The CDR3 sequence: CASSTDRSETQYF. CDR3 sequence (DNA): TGTGCCAGCAGCACGGACAGGTCAGAGACCCAGTACTTC.

CDR3 nucleotides: TGTGCCAGCAGCTTAGCGGGGACCTACAATGAGCAGTTCTTC. Translating it yields CASSLAGTYNEQFF. The chain uses TRBV7-9 and TRBJ2-1; D not certain. Trimming pared 0 bases from V and 2 bases from J, leaving 5 bases between. Germline CDR1 and CDR2: SEHNR and FQNEAQ (reference sequence). This CDR3 comprises 14 residues. The variable domain in full, with the rest retrieved from reference TRBV7-9 and TRBJ2-1, is DTGVSQNPRHKITKRGQNVTFRCDPISEHNRLYWYRQTLGQGPEFLTYFQNEAQLEKSRLLSDRFSAERPKGSFSTLEIQRTEQGDSAMYLCASSLAGTYNEQFFGPGTRLTVL.

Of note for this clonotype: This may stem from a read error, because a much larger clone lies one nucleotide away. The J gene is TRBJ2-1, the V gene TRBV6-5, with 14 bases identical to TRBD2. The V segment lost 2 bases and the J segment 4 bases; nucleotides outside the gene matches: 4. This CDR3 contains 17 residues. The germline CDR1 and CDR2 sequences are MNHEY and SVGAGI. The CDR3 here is CASSYPGLAGVYNEQFF. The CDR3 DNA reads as TGTGCCAGCAGTTACCCGGGACTAGCGGGGGTGTACAATGAGCAGTTCTTC.

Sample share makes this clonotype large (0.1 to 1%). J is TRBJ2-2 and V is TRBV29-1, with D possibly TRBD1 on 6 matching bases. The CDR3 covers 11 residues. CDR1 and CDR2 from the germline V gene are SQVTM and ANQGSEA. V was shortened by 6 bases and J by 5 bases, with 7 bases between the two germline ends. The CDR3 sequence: CSVQGTGELFF. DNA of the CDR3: TGCAGCGTCCAGGGGACCGGGGAGCTGTTTTTT.

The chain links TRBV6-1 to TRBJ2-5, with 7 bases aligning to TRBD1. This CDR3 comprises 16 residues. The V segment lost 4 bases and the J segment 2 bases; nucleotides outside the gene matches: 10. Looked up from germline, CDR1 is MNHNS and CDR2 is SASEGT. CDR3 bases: TGTGCCAGCAGTGCCTCCGGGCCAGGGGGACAAGAGACCCAGTACTTC. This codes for CASSASGPGGQETQYF.

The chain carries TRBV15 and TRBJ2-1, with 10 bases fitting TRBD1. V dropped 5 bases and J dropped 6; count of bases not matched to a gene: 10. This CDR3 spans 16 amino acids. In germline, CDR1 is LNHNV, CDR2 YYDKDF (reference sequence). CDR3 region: CATSGNRDRGTNEQFF. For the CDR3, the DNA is TGTGCCACCAGCGGGAACCGGGACAGGGGAACCAATGAGCAGTTCTTC.

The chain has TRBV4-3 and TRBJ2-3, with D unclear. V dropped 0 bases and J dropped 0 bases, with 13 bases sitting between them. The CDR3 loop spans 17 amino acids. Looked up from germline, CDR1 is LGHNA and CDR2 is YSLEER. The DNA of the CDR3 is TGCGCCAGCAGCCAAGAACCCATGATGACTAGCACAGATACGCAGTATTTT. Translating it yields CASSQEPMMTSTDTQYF.

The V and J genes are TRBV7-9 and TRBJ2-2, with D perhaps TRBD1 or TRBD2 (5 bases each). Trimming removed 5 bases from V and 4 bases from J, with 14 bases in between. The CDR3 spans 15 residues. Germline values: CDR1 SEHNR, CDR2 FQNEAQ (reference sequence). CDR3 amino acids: CASSRAGAGTGELFF. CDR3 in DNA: TGTGCCAGCAGCCGGGCCGGGGCTGGCACCGGGGAGCTGTTTTTT.

This CDR3 reads CATRRDRANTIYF. The CDR3 bases are TGCGCCACCCGGAGAGACAGGGCCAACACCATATATTTT. The V gene is TRBV10-2, the J gene TRBJ1-3; 7 bases match TRBD1. Per the germline V gene, CDR1 is WSHSY and CDR2 is SAAADI. The CDR3 length is 13 residues. After removal of 10 bases from V and 7 bases from J, the junction contained 10 bases not matched to a gene.